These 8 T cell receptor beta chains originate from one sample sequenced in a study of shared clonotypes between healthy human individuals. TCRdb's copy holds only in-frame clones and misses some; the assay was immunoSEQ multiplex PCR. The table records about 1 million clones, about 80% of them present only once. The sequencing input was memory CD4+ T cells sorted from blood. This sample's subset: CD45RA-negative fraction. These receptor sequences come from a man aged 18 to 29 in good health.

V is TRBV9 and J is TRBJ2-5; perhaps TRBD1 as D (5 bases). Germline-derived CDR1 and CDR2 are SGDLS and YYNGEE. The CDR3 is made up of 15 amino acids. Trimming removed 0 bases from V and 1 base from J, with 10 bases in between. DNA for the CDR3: TGTGCCAGCAGCGTAGCTCACAGGACCCAAGAGACCCAGTACTTC. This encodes CASSVAHRTQETQYF.

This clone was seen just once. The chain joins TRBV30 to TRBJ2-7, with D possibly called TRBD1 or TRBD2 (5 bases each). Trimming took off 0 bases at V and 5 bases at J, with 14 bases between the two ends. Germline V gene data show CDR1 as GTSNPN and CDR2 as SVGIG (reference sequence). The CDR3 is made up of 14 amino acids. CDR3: CAWSVGVGVDEQYF. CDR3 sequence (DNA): TGTGCCTGGAGTGTGGGGGTGGGGGTCGACGAGCAGTACTTC.

The CDR3 loop reads CAVSLARAQETQYF. CDR3 DNA sequence: TGTGCCGTATCCCTTGCTAGGGCTCAAGAGACCCAGTACTTC. The chain combines TRBV7-2 with TRBJ2-5; unclear D gene. Trimming shortened V by 11 bases and J by 2 bases, and 18 bases separated the two germline ends. Germline V lookup: CDR1 SGHTA, CDR2 FQGNSA. This CDR3 is 14 amino acids long.

CDR3 sequence (DNA): TGTGCTAGTGGTTTGTATCGGGGGCACATTCAGTACTTC. The encoded protein is CASGLYRGHIQYF. The chain is built from TRBV12-5 and TRBJ2-4; possibly TRBD1 or TRBD2 for D (6 bases each). The CDR3 covers 13 residues. V was trimmed by 2 bases and J by 8 bases, leaving 10 bases between them. CDR1 is LGHNT and CDR2 is FRNRAP in the germline V gene. The entire variable domain, with the rest obtained from reference TRBV12-5 and TRBJ2-4, is as follows: DARVTQTPRHKVTEMGQEVTMRCQPILGHNTVFWYRQTMMQGLELLAYFRNRAPLDDSGMPKDRFSAEMPDATLATLKIQPSEPRDSAVYFCASGLYRGHIQYFGAGTRLSVL.

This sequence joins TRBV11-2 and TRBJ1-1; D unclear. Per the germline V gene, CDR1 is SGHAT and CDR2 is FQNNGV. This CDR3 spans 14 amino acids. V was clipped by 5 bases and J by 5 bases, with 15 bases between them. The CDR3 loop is CASSPSPQRTEAFF. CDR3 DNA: TGTGCCAGCAGCCCCAGTCCACAGAGGACTGAAGCTTTCTTT. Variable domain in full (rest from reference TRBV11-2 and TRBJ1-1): EAGVAQSPRYKIIEKRQSVAFWCNPISGHATLYWYQQILGQGPKLLIQFQNNGVVDDSQLPKDRFSAERLKGVDSTLKIQPAKLEDSAVYLCASSPSPQRTEAFFGQGTRLTVV.

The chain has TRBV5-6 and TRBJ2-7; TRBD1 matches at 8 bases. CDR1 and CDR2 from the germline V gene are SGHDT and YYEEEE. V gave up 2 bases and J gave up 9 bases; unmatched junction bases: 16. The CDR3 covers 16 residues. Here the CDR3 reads CASSLRGQGAQVGQYF. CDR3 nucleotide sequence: TGTGCCAGCAGCTTAAGGGGCCAGGGGGCGCAGGTCGGGCAGTACTTC.

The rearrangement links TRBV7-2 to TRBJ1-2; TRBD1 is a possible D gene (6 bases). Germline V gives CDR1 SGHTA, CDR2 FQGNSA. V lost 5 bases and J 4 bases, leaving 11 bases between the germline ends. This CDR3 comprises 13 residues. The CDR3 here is CASSEGQSYGYTF. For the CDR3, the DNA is TGTGCCAGCAGCGAAGGACAGAGCTATGGCTACACCTTC.

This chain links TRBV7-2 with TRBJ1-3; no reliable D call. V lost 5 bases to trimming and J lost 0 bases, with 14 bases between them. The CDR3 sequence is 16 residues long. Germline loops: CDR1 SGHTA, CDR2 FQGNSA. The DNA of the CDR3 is TGTGCCAGCAGCCCCCGGGAGGGAGTCTCTGGAAACACCATATATTTT. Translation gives CASSPREGVSGNTIYF.